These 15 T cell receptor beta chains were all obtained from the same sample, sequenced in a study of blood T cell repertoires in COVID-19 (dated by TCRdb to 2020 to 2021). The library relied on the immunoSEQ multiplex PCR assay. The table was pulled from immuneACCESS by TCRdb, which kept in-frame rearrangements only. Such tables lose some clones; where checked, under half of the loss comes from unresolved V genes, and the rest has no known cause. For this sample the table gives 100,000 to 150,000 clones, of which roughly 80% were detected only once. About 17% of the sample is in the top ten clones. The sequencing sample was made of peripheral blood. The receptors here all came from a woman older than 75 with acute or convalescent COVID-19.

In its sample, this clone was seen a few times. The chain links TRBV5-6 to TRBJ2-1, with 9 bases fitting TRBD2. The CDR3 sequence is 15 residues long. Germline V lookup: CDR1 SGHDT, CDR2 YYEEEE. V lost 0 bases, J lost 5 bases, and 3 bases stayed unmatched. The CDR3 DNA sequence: TGTGCCAGCAGCTTGGCACTAGCGGGCAACAATGAGCAGTTCTTC. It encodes CASSLALAGNNEQFF.

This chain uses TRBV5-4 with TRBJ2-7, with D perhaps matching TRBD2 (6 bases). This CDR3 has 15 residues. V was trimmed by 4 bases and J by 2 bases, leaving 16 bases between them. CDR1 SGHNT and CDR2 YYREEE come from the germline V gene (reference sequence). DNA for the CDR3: TGTGCCAGCAGCCGATCCGGGGACTCCCCCTACGAGCAGTACTTC. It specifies CASSRSGDSPYEQYF.

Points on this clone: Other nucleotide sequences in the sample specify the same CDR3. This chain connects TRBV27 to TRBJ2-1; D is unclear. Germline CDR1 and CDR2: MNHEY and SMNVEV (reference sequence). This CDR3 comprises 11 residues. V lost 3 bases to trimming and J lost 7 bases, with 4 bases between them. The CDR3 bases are TGTGCCAGCAGTTTCAGGAATGAGCAGTTCTTC. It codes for CASSFRNEQFF.

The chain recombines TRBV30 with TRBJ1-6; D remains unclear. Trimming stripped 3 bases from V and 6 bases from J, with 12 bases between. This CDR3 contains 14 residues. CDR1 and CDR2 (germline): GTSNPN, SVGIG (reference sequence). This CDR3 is CAWSHGVTNSPLHF. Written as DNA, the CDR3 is TGTGCCTGGAGCCACGGGGTGACTAATTCACCCCTCCACTTT. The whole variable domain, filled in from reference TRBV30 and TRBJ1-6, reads SQTIHQWPATLVQPVGSPLSLECTVEGTSNPNLYWYRQAAGRGLQLLFYSVGIGQISSEVPQNLSASRPQDRQFILSSKKLLLSDSGFYLCAWSHGVTNSPLHFGNGTRLTVT.

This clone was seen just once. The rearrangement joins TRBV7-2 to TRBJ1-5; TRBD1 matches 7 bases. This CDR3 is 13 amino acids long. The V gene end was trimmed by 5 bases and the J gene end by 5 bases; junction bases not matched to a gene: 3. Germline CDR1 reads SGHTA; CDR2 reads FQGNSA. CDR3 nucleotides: TGTGCCAGCAGCCGACAGGGAGATCAGCCCCAGCATTTT. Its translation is CASSRQGDQPQHF.

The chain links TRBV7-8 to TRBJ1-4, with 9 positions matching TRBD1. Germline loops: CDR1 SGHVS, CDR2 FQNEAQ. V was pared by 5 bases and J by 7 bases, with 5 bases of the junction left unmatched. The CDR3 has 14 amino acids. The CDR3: CASSQGQGLEKLFF. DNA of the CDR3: TGTGCCAGCAGCCAGGGACAGGGTCTTGAAAAACTGTTTTTT.

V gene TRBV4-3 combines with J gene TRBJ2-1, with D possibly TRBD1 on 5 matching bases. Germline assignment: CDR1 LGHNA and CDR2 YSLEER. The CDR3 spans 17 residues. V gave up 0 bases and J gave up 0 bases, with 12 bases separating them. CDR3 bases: TGCGCCAGCAGCCAAGAAAGGGGATGGGGCTCCTACAATGAGCAGTTCTTC. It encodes CASSQERGWGSYNEQFF.

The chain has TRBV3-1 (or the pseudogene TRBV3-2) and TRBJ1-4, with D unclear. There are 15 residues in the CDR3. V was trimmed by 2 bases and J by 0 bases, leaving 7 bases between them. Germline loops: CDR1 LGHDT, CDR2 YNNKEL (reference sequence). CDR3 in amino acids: CASSQISTTNEKLFF. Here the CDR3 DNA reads TGTGCCAGCAGCCAAATTAGTACAACTAATGAAAAACTGTTTTTT.

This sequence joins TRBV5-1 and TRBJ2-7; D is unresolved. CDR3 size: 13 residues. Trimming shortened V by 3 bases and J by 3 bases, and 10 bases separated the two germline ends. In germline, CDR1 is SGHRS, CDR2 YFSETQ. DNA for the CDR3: TGCGCCAGCAGCTCCCCCGGTGTCTACGAGCAGTACTTC. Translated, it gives CASSSPGVYEQYF.

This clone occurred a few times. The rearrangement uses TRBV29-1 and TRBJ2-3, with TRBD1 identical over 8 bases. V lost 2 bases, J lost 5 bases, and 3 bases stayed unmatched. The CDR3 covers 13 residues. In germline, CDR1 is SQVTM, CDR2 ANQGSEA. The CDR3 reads CSVERDRGDTQYF. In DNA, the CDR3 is TGCAGCGTTGAACGCGACAGGGGAGATACGCAGTATTTT.

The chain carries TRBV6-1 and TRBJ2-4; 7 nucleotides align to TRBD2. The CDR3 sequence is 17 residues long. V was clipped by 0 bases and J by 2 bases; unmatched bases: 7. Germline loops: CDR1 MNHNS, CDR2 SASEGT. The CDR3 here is CASSEARASGSKNIQYF. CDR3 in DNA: TGTGCCAGCAGTGAAGCTAGGGCTAGCGGTTCCAAAAACATTCAGTACTTC.

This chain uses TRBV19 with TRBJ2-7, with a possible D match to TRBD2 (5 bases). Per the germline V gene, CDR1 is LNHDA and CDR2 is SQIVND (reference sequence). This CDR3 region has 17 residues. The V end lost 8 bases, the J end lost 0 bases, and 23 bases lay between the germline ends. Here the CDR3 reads CASSRDHYQVGSYEQYF. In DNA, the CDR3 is TGTGCCAGTTCTCGGGATCATTATCAGGTGGGCTCCTACGAGCAGTACTTC.

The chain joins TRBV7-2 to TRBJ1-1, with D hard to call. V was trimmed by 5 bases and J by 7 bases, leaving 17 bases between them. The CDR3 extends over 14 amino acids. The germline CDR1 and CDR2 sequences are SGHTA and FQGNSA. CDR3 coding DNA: TGTGCCAGCAGCCTAATGGAGGGCGGAATTGAAGCTTTCTTT. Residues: CASSLMEGGIEAFF.

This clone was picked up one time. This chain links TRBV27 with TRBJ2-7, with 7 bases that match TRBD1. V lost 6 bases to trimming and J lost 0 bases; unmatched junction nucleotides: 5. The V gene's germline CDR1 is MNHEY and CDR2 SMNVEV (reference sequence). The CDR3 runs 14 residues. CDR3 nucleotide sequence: TGTGCCAGCAGAACGACAGGGCCCTCCTACGAGCAGTACTTC. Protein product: CASRTTGPSYEQYF.

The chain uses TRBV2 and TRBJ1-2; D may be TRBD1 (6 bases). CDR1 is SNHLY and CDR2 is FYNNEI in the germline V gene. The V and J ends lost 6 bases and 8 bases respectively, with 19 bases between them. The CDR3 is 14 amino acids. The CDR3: CASRPPGEGYGYTF. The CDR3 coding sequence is TGTGCCAGCAGGCCTCCAGGGGAGGGGTACGGCTACACCTTC.